This T cell receptor (beta chain) was captured in a study of T cell responses to AZD1222 COVID-19 vaccine. Overall study results and limits: Donors were mostly white British, more females; clonal diversity possibly underestimated.

Produced via immunoSEQ multiplex PCR; TCRdb's table is partial and in-frame only. The sample holds around 79,000 clones, around 88% seen once. This clone was observed once. Antigen specificity is unknown. This clonotype was obtained from an adult in good health. Sequences were derived from peripheral blood, sampled on day 0 of AZD1222 vaccination.

The CDR3 coding sequence is TGTGCCAGCAGCCCTGGAAGTAGCGGGGACTCCTACAATGAGCAGTTCTTC. This codes for CASSPGSSGDSYNEQFF. The chain uses TRBV7-3 and TRBJ2-1; 8 bases are shared with TRBD2. The junction had 9 bases not matched to a gene; V was cut back by 5 bases and J by 0 bases. Germline V gene data show CDR1 as SGHTA and CDR2 as FQGTGA. The CDR3 totals 17 residues.